This TCR beta chain was found in a study of a mutant IDH1 vaccine in newly diagnosed glioma. Overall study context: Pretreatment consisted of radiotherapy, temozolomide, or both, with most receiving both. Visit V12 happened at week 35; visit V13 happened at week 47.

Germline loops: CDR1 SGHTA, CDR2 FQGNSA. This CDR3 is 15 amino acids long. With 6 bases clipped from V and 2 bases from J, the junction kept 6 bases outside the gene matches. Produced via immunoSEQ multiplex PCR; TCRdb's table is partial and in-frame only. The data show about 42,000 clones, 75% to 85% seen once. Concerning this clone itself: Its antigen is unknown.

Study-wide points: Evidence of vaccine-induced immune responses was documented in about 93% of patients.

Time point reported: week 35, safety follow-up. The study gave 300 ug of mutant IDH1 20-mer peptide per vaccine dose, with topical imiquimod. New WHO grade 3 or 4 astrocytomas that were IDH1-mutant and ATRX-lost had been found in donors. The chain is built from TRBV7-2 and TRBJ2-7; 11 bases agree with TRBD1. The receptor comes from a woman between 50 and 59 years old with glioma. The material sequenced was PBMCs, taken from a glioma patient whose treatment included an IDH1 peptide vaccine. The CDR3 loop is CASSFLGQGAYEQYF. CDR3 coding DNA: TGTGCCAGCAGTTTCCTGGGACAGGGGGCCTACGAGCAGTACTTC.